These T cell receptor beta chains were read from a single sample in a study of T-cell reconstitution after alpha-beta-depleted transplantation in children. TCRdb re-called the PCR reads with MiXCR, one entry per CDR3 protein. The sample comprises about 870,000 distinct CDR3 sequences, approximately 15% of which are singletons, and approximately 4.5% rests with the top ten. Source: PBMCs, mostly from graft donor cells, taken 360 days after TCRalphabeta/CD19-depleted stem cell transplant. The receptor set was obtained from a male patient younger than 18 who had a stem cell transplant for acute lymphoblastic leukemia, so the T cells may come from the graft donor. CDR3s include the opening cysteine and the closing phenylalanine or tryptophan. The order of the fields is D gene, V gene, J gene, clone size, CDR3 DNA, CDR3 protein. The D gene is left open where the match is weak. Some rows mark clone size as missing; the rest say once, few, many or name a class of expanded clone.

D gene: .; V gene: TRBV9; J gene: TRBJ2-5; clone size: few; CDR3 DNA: TGTGCCAGCAGCAGGTTTGGTTCTGTCGCCCCCATCCCCAAAGAGACCCAGTACTTC; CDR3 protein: CASSRFGSVAPIPKETQYF
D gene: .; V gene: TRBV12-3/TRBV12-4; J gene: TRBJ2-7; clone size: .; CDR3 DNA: TGTGCCAGCAGTTTAGTACTGCTCGAGCAGTACTTC; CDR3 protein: CASSLVLLEQYF
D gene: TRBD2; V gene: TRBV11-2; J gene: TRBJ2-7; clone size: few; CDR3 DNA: TGTGCCAGCAGCTTATTACGCCGCGGGGGTCAGGGAAAATCCTACGAGCAGTACTTC; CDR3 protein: CASSLLRRGGQGKSYEQYF
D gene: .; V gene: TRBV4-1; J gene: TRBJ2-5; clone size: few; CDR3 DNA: TGCGCCAGCAGCCAGAGACGGGCGACCCAGTACTTC; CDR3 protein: CASSQRRATQYF
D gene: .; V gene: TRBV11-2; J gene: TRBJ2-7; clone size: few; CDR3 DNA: TGTGCCAGCAGCTTTTACGTGACGGTAAACTCCTACGAGCAGTACTTC; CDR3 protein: CASSFYVTVNSYEQYF
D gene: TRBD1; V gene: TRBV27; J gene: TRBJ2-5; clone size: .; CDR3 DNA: TGTGCCAGCAGTTTAAGGGTAGGGGGCGGAGAGACCCAGTACTTC; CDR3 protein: CASSLRVGGGETQYF
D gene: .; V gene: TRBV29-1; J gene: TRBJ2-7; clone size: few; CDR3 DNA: TGCAGCGTTTTAGCGAGACAGAACCCCTACGAGCAGTACTTC; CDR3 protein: CSVLARQNPYEQYF
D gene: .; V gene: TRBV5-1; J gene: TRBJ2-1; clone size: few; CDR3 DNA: TGCGCCAGCAGCTTGGGAGTTTCGGGGGACTTAGCCGATGAGCAGTTCTTC; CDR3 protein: CASSLGVSGDLADEQFF
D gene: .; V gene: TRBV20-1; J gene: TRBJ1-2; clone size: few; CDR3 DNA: TGCAGTGCTAGAGATCTGGGCTACTATGGCTACACCTTC; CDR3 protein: CSARDLGYYGYTF
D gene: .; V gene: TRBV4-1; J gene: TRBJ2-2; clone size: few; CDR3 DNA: TGCGCCAGCAGCCAGGGGGCAGGGGCCGGGGAGCTGTTTTTT; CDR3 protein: CASSQGAGAGELFF
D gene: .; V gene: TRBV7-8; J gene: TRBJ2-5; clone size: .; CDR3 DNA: TGTGCCAGCAGCTTAGCTTTCACACATTACGACCAAGAGACCCAGTACTTC; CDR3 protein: CASSLAFTHYDQETQYF
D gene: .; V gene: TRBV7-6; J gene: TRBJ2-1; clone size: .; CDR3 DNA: TGTGCCAGCAGCTCCCTGATAGGGGAGGTCCACAATGAGCAGTTCTTC; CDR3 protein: CASSSLIGEVHNEQFF
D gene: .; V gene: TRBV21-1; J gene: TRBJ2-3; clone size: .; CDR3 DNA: TGTGCCAGCAGGCGCGTAGCAGATACGCAGTATTTT; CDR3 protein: CASRRVADTQYF